The clone carrying this T cell receptor (beta chain) occurred a few times. A second PCR of 7 to 11 cycles used a sample-barcoded 5' primer and a J-beta primer mix. TCRdb used MiXCR to reprocess the 5' RACE reads, holding one entry per CDR3 protein. The data hold fewer than 700,000 distinct CDR3 sequences, with roughly 43% observed a single time. Trimming pared 4 bases from V and 0 bases from J, leaving 22 bases between. CDR3 length: 19 amino acids. Germline CDR1 and CDR2: SGHVS and FNYEAQ. This specimen comes from a study of blood T cells in healthy people across ages. The chain carries TRBV7-6 and TRBJ2-1; D unresolved. The receptor's source is an elderly man in good health. The sample was blood. DNA for the CDR3: TGTGCCAGCAGCTCGCCCCGGCGAACCGGCTTTAGCTCCTACAATGAGCAGTTCTTC. Its translation: CASSSPRRTGFSSYNEQFF.